A selection of T cell receptor beta chains follows, all from one sample in a study of blood T cells in healthy people across ages. TCRdb re-called the 5' RACE reads with MiXCR, one entry per CDR3 protein. The repertoire holds about 640,000 distinct CDR3 sequences, with roughly 50% as singletons. Sequencing input: blood. The receptor source for this set is a man in his sixties in good health. CDR3s include the opening cysteine and the closing phenylalanine or tryptophan.

CDR3aa: CASSGGGAGDTQYF; v_gene: TRBV12-3/TRBV12-4; j_gene: TRBJ2-3
CDR3aa: CSCRGPGETQYF; v_gene: TRBV20-1; j_gene: -
CDR3aa: CASSPDPGRITEAFF; v_gene: TRBV2; j_gene: TRBJ1-1
CDR3aa: CSASPRGGMDGYTF; v_gene: TRBV20-1; j_gene: TRBJ1-2
CDR3aa: CSARVPGTLGNEQFF; v_gene: TRBV20-1; j_gene: TRBJ2-1
CDR3aa: CASIGDGGSPLHF; v_gene: TRBV6-6; j_gene: TRBJ1-6
CDR3aa: CASSQDPSSTRDTQYF; v_gene: TRBV3-1; j_gene: TRBJ2-3
CDR3aa: CASSSPGVSYNEQFF; v_gene: TRBV7-9; j_gene: TRBJ2-1
CDR3aa: CSAREPGRGAVGYTF; v_gene: TRBV20-1; j_gene: TRBJ1-2
CDR3aa: CASSLLAGGRDEQFF; v_gene: TRBV3-1; j_gene: TRBJ2-1
CDR3aa: CSVERDASSYNEQFF; v_gene: TRBV29-1; j_gene: TRBJ2-1
CDR3aa: CASSLSGQEGTGANVLTF; v_gene: TRBV5-1; j_gene: TRBJ2-6
CDR3aa: CSATRGLGYGYTF; v_gene: TRBV20-1; j_gene: TRBJ1-2
CDR3aa: CASWLILDTEAFF; v_gene: TRBV25-1; j_gene: TRBJ1-1
CDR3aa: CASSLDRAPQHF; v_gene: TRBV7-2; j_gene: TRBJ1-5
CDR3aa: CASRYTPATNEKLFF; v_gene: TRBV6-4; j_gene: TRBJ1-4
CDR3aa: CASSLTPGRRNEKLFF; v_gene: TRBV5-1; j_gene: TRBJ1-4
CDR3aa: CASSVVPSGGTPRETQYF; v_gene: TRBV9; j_gene: TRBJ2-5
CDR3aa: CASSLVVGADTQYF; v_gene: TRBV7-2; j_gene: TRBJ2-3
CDR3aa: CSAIVASGTDYNEQFF; v_gene: TRBV20-1; j_gene: TRBJ2-1
CDR3aa: CASSPGTSGGAEYF; v_gene: TRBV3-1; j_gene: TRBJ2-4
CDR3aa: CASGMSGGREAFF; v_gene: TRBV7-9; j_gene: TRBJ1-1
CDR3aa: CASWTGLNTEAFF; v_gene: TRBV6-5; j_gene: TRBJ1-1
CDR3aa: CASNPQASVRNEQFF; v_gene: TRBV5-1; j_gene: TRBJ2-1
CDR3aa: CASGAHIRSNEQFF; v_gene: TRBV27; j_gene: TRBJ2-1
CDR3aa: CATSRDTGEGYTF; v_gene: TRBV15; j_gene: TRBJ1-2
CDR3aa: CSVVRQAHSYEQYF; v_gene: TRBV29-1; j_gene: TRBJ2-7
CDR3aa: CASSTGGLGVETQYF; v_gene: TRBV5-1; j_gene: TRBJ2-5
CDR3aa: CASSLAPDQPQHF; v_gene: TRBV5-1; j_gene: TRBJ1-5
CDR3aa: CSARTSGGADEQFF; v_gene: TRBV20-1; j_gene: TRBJ2-1
CDR3aa: CSARAPSGTQGGCEQYF; v_gene: TRBV20-1; j_gene: TRBJ2-5
CDR3aa: CASTNRQGAHNEQFF; v_gene: TRBV3-1; j_gene: TRBJ2-1
CDR3aa: CASSFQRGGEGEQYF; v_gene: TRBV27; j_gene: -
CDR3aa: CASSPAGSYNSPLHF; v_gene: TRBV5-4; j_gene: TRBJ1-6
CDR3aa: CASSPGGTRGGTEAFF; v_gene: TRBV28; j_gene: TRBJ1-1
CDR3aa: CASSPHRGSPLHF; v_gene: TRBV11-1; j_gene: TRBJ1-6
CDR3aa: CSARRGQRQDNQPQHF; v_gene: TRBV20-1; j_gene: TRBJ1-5
CDR3aa: CSVEPDRGRKETQYF; v_gene: TRBV29-1; j_gene: TRBJ2-5
CDR3aa: CSARQGINGEQFF; v_gene: TRBV29-1; j_gene: TRBJ2-1
CDR3aa: CASSLDAGGMDEQFF; v_gene: TRBV12-3/TRBV12-4; j_gene: TRBJ2-1
CDR3aa: CASSPLPAGDYEQFF; v_gene: TRBV7-2; j_gene: TRBJ2-1
CDR3aa: CAIRRDGFYEQYF; v_gene: TRBV10-3; j_gene: TRBJ2-7
CDR3aa: CASSLSGVPEETQYF; v_gene: TRBV5-1; j_gene: -
CDR3aa: CSVAPQETQYF; v_gene: TRBV29-1; j_gene: TRBJ2-5
CDR3aa: CSARRAYGGRETQYF; v_gene: TRBV20-1; j_gene: TRBJ2-5
CDR3aa: CASSTQGSNQPQHF; v_gene: TRBV12-3/TRBV12-4; j_gene: TRBJ1-5
CDR3aa: CASSRDNEQFF; v_gene: TRBV11-2; j_gene: TRBJ2-1
CDR3aa: CRGTSGGAGETQYF; v_gene: TRBV20-1; j_gene: TRBJ2-5
CDR3aa: CASSSGMGNEKLFF; v_gene: TRBV7-2; j_gene: TRBJ1-4
CDR3aa: CASSLLGQGHDEQFF; v_gene: TRBV7-2; j_gene: TRBJ2-1
CDR3aa: CASSHATGGKSGYTF; v_gene: TRBV4-1; j_gene: TRBJ1-2
CDR3aa: CASSPPASGETQYF; v_gene: TRBV18; j_gene: TRBJ2-5
CDR3aa: CASSLEWGVSSYEQYF; v_gene: TRBV7-2; j_gene: TRBJ2-7
CDR3aa: CASSQYGGQGEEKLFF; v_gene: TRBV4-1; j_gene: TRBJ1-4